This TCR beta chain was sequenced in a study of T-cell memory formation after mild COVID-19. Deletions cut 3 bases from V and 2 bases from J, with 8 bases between. Germline CDR1 reads SQVTM; CDR2 reads ANQGSEA. This CDR3 spans 13 amino acids. TCRdb redid the calling of the 5' RACE reads with MiXCR, one entry per CDR3 protein. The data show a few hundred thousand distinct CDR3 sequences, about 24% seen once. The J gene is TRBJ1-5, the V gene TRBV29-1; D perhaps matches TRBD1 (6 bases). Specimen: PBMCs or a T cell subset sorted from them (not recorded which). The receptor's source is an adult woman who had mild COVID-19 (a few samples of this study predate the infection). Cell type and time point are not known. CDR3 loop: CSVETGGNQPQHF. CDR3 coding DNA: TGCAGCGTTGAGACAGGCGGCAATCAGCCCCAGCATTTT.